This T cell receptor (beta chain) was obtained from a study of control samples from healthy donors and cancer patients. Produced via immunoSEQ multiplex PCR; TCRdb's table is partial and in-frame only. The table includes tens of thousands of clones, about 81% detected once. Only one count was recorded for this clone. The germline gives CDR1 SGHDT, CDR2 YYEEEE. The ends were cut back, 0 bases at V and 9 bases at J, with 16 bases in the middle. CDR3 length equals 16 residues. This sequence originates from a man between 65 and 80 years old with lung cancer. Sequencing was done on a sample of PBMCs. The gene calls are TRBV5-6 and TRBJ1-6; TRBD1 might be the D (5 bases). CDR3 sequence (DNA): TGTGCCAGCAGCTTGGTAGTTGGCAGGGCTAGTTCACCCCTCCACTTT. This gives the protein CASSLVVGRASSPLHF.